This TCR beta chain was sequenced for a study of blood T cell repertoires in COVID-19. About the study: From T cells, B-cell-depleted T cells, or PBMCs came the material, which was cDNA or gDNA.

Germline assignment: CDR1 SGHDN and CDR2 FVKESK. This CDR3 contains 13 residues. On this clone itself: A junction end diverges from the germline sequence, so it may reflect a read error.

Original processing methods: Nucleated cell counts were estimated from reference gene primer amplification. The table came from immunoSEQ multiplex PCR; TCRdb's copy has only in-frame clones and leaves some out. The V and J calls and clone size come from that table; D and trimming were worked out from the DNA. The sample records about 200,000 clones, over 70% being singletons. Sample: peripheral blood. This receptor was identified in a woman at least 80 years old with acute or convalescent COVID-19. The chain recombines TRBV14 with TRBJ2-7; D gene uncertain. CDR3 amino acids: CASSQKMHYKQYF. CDR3 nucleotide sequence: TGTGCCAGCAGCCAAAAAATGCACTACAAGCAGTACTTC. The complete variable domain, with remaining parts taken from reference TRBV14 and TRBJ2-7, reads EAGVTQFPSHSVIEKGQTVTLRCDPISGHDNLYWYRRVMGKEIKFLLHFVKESKQDESGMPNNRFLAERTGGTYSTLKVQPAELEDSGVYFCASSQKMHYKQYFGPGTRLTVT.